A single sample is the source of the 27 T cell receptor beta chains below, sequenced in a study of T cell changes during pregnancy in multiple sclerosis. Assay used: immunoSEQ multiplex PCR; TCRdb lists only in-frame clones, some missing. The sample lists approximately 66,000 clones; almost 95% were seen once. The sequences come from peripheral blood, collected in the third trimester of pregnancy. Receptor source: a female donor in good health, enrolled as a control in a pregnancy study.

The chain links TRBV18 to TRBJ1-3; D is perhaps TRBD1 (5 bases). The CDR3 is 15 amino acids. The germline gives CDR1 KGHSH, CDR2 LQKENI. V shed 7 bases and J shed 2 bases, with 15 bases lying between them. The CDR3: CASFTDPGTGNTIYF. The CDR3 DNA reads TGTGCCAGCTTTACCGACCCAGGGACTGGAAACACCATATATTTT.

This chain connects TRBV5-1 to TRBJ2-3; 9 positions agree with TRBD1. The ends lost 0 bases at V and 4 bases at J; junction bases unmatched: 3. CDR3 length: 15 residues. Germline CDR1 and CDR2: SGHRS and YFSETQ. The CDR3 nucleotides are TGCGCCAGCAGCTTGGGGACAGGGGCGGCAGATACGCAGTATTTT. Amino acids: CASSLGTGAADTQYF.

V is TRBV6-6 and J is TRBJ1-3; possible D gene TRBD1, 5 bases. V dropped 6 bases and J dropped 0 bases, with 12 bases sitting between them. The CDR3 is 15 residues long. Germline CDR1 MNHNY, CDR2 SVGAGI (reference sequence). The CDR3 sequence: CASSPDSFSGNTIYF. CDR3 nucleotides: TGTGCCAGCAGCCCCGACAGCTTCTCTGGAAACACCATATATTTT.

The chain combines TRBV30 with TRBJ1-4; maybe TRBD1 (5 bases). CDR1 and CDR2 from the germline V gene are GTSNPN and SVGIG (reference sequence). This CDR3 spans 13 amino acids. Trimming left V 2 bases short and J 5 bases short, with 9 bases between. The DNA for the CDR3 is TGTGCCTGGAGTACAGGAAAAAATGAAAAACTGTTTTTT. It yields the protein CAWSTGKNEKLFF. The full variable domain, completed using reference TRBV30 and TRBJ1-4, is SQTIHQWPATLVQPVGSPLSLECTVEGTSNPNLYWYRQAAGRGLQLLFYSVGIGQISSEVPQNLSASRPQDRQFILSSKKLLLSDSGFYLCAWSTGKNEKLFFGSGTQLSVL.

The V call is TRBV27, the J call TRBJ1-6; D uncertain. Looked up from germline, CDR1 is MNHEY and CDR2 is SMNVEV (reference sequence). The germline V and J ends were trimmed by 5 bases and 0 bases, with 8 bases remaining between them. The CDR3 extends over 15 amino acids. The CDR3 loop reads CASSGRSSYNSPLHF. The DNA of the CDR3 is TGTGCCAGCAGTGGAAGGAGCTCCTATAATTCACCCCTCCACTTT.

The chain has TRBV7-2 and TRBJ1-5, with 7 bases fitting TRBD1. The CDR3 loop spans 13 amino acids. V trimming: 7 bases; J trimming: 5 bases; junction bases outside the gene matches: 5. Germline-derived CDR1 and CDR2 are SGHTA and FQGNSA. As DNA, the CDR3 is TGTGCCAGCAACAAGGGGGCAGATCAGCCCCAGCATTTT. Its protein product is CASNKGADQPQHF.

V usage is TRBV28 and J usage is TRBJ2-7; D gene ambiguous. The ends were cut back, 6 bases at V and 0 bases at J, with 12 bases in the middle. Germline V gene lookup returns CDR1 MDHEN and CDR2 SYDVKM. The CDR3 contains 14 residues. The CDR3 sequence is CASSLTPSSYEQYF. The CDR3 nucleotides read TGTGCCAGCAGCCTGACTCCTAGCTCCTACGAGCAGTACTTC.

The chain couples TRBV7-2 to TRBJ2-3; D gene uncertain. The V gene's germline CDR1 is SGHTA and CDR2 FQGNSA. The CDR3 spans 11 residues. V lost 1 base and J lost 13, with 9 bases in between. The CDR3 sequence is CASSLGPFKYF. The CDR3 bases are TGTGCCAGCAGCTTAGGTCCGTTTAAGTATTTT.

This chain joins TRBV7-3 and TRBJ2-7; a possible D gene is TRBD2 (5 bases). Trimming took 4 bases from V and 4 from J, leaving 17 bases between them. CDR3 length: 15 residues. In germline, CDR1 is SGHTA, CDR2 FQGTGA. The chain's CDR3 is CASSSQPGSGYEQYF. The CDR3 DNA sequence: TGTGCCAGCAGCTCTCAACCGGGGTCCGGGTACGAGCAGTACTTC.

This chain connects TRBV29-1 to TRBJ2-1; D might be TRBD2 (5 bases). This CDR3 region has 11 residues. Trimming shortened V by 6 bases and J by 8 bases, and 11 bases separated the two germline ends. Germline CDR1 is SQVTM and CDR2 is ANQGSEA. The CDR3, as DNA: TGCAGCGTCCGGGATACGGATGAGCAGTTCTTC. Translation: CSVRDTDEQFF.

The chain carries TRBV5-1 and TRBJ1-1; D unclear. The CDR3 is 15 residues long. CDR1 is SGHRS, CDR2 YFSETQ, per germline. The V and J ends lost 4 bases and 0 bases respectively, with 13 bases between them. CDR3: CASSPGSLVNTEAFF. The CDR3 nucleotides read TGCGCCAGCAGCCCGGGGAGTTTAGTGAACACTGAAGCTTTCTTT.

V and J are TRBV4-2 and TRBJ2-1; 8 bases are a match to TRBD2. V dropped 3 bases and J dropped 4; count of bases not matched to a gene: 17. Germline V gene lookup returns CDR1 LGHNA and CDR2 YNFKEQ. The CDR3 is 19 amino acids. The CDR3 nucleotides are TGTGCCAGCAGCCAGGACCTCCCCTACGTAGCGGGAAGGTACAATGAGCAGTTCTTC. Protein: CASSQDLPYVAGRYNEQFF.

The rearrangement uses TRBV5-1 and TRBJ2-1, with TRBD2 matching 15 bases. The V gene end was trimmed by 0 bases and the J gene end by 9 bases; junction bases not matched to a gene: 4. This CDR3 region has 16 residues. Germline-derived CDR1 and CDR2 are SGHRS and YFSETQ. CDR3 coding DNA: TGCGCCAGCAGCTTGGGCGGACTAGCGGGGGGGAGTGAGCAGTTCTTC. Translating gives CASSLGGLAGGSEQFF.

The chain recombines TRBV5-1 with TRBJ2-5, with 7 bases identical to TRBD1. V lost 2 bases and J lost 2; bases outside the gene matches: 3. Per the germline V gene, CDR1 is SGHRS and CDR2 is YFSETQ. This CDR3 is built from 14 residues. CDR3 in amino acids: CASSFGTEQETQYF. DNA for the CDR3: TGCGCCAGCAGCTTCGGGACAGAACAAGAGACCCAGTACTTC.

The chain's CDR3 is CASSYLQGAEAFF. The CDR3 DNA reads as TGTGCCAGCAGTTACTTACAGGGGGCTGAAGCTTTCTTT. J is TRBJ1-1 and V is TRBV6-6, with 8 positions matching TRBD1. V gave up 1 base and J gave up 6 bases; unmatched junction bases: 1. CDR1 is MNHNY and CDR2 is SVGAGI in the germline V gene (reference sequence). This CDR3 is built from 13 residues.

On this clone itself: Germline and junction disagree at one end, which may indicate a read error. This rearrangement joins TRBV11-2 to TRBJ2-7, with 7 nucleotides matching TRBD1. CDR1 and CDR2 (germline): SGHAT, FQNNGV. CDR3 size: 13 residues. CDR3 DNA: TGTGCCAGCGGAGACAGGGCAATACCCACCTCTAACTTC. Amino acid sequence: CASGDRAIPTSNF.

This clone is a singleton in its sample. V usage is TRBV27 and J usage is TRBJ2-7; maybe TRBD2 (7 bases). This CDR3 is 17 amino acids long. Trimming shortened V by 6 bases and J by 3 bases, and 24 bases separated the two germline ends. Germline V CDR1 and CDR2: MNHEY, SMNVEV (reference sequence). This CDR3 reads CASRGGGTSPHVYEQYF. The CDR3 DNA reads TGTGCCAGCAGAGGCGGGGGCACTAGTCCCCACGTCTACGAGCAGTACTTC.

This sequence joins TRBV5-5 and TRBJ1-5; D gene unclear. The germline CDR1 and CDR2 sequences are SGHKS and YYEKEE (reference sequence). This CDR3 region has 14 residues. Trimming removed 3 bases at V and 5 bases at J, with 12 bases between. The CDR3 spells CASSSAGKYQPQHF. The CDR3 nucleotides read TGTGCCAGCAGCTCGGCGGGGAAATATCAGCCCCAGCATTTT.

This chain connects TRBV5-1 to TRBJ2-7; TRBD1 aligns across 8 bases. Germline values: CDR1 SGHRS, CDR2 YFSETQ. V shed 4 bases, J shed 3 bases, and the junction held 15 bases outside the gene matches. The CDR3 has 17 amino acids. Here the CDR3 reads CASSPQGHRTGHYEQYF. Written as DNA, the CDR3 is TGCGCCAGCAGCCCTCAAGGCCATCGGACAGGGCACTACGAGCAGTACTTC.

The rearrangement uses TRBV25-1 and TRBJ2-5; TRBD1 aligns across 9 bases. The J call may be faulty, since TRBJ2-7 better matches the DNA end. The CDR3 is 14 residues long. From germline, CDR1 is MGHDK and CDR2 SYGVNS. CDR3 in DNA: TGTGCCAGCAGAACGACAGGGGGAAACTACGAGCAGTACTTC. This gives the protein CASRTTGGNYEQYF.

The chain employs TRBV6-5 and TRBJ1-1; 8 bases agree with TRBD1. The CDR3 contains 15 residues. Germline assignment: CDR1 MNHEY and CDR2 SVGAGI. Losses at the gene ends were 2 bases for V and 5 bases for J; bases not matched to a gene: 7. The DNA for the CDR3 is TGTGCCAGCAGTTACCGGACAGGGTGGTGGACTGAAGCTTTCTTT. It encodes CASSYRTGWWTEAFF.

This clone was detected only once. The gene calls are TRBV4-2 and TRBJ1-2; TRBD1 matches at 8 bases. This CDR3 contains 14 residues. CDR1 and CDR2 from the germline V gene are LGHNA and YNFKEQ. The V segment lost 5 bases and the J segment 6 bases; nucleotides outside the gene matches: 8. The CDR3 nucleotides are TGTGCCAGCAGCACTTCGACAGGGGAAAATGGCTACACCTTC. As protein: CASSTSTGENGYTF.

The CDR3 is CASTPDYSYNEQFF. CDR3 DNA: TGCGCCAGCACCCCGGACTACAGTTACAATGAGCAGTTCTTC. The chain joins TRBV5-1 to TRBJ2-1; weak D call: TRBD2 (6 bases). Germline CDR1 and CDR2: SGHRS and YFSETQ. Trimming pared 6 bases from V and 4 bases from J, leaving 14 bases between. The CDR3 extends over 14 amino acids.

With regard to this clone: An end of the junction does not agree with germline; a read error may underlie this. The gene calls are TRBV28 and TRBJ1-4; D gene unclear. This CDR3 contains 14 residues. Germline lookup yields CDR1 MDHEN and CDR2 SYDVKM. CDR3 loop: CASRRPPSNENLFF. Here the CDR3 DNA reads TGTGCCAGCAGACGACCCCCTAGTAATGAAAACCTGTTTTTT.

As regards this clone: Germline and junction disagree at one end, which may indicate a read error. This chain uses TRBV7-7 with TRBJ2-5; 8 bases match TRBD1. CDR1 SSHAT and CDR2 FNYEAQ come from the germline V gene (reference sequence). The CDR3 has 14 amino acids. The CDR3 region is CASSLAGGSETQYF. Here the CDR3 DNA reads TGTGCTAGCAGCTTAGCAGGGGGCTCTGAGACCCAGTACTTC.

The CDR3 loop reads CSARTSNEQFF. The CDR3 region has the DNA TGCAGTGCTAGGACTAGCAATGAGCAGTTCTTC. The chain is built from TRBV20-1 and TRBJ2-1; D perhaps matches TRBD2 (6 bases). The CDR3 covers 11 residues. The V gene lost 3 bases and the J gene lost 6 bases, with 6 bases spanning the gap. CDR1 and CDR2 (germline): DFQATT, SNEGSKA (reference sequence).

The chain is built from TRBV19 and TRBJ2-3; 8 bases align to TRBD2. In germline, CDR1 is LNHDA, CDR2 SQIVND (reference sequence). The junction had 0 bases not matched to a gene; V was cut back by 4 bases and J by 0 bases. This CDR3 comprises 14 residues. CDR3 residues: CASSRLASTDTQYF. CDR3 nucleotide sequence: TGTGCCAGTAGTAGACTAGCGAGCACAGATACGCAGTATTTT.